This paragraph covers one T cell receptor beta chain sequence. The antigen remains unidentified. Time point here: week 35, safety follow-up. With topical imiquimod, each dose of the vaccine consisted of 300 ug of mutant IDH1 20-mer peptide. The study enrolled donors with new WHO grade 3 or 4 IDH1-mutant, ATRX-lost astrocytomas. Here immunoSEQ multiplex PCR was the method, and the copy in TCRdb shows in-frame clones only, minus some. The table records 30,000 to 40,000 clones, 80% of them present only once. This CDR3 has 14 amino acids. Germline-derived CDR1 and CDR2 are MGHRA and YSYEKL. The V end lost 4 bases, the J end lost 1 base, and 10 bases lay between the germline ends. This sample is drawn from a study of a mutant IDH1 vaccine in newly diagnosed glioma. Study details: Among treated patients, about 60% were male and about 40% female, and mean age was about 41 years. Earlier therapy was either radiotherapy, temozolomide, or both, and most got both.

The chain employs TRBV4-1 and TRBJ1-1; D is possibly TRBD1 (6 bases). This sequence was found in a man aged 35 to 55 with glioma. Some clones in this sample may be carry-over from other donors' samples. This specimen was PBMCs, taken from a glioma patient whose treatment included an IDH1 peptide vaccine. This CDR3 is CASSPGAPNTEAFF. CDR3 nucleotide sequence: TGCGCCAGCAGCCCGGGGGCTCCGAACACTGAAGCTTTCTTT.